The T cell receptor beta chain under discussion was sequenced for a study of blood T cell repertoires in COVID-19. TCRdb's table, derived via immunoSEQ multiplex PCR, lists solely in-frame clones and lacks some. The sample has 200,000 to 250,000 clones, 65% to 90% seen once. V lost 4 bases and J 5 bases, leaving 21 bases between the germline ends. Germline lookup yields CDR1 PRHDT and CDR2 FYEKMQ (reference sequence). The CDR3 is 16 residues long. This clone was counted once. The receptor was isolated from a woman in her seventies with COVID-19, enrolled during active disease. The genes are TRBV13 and TRBJ2-7; D possibly corresponds to TRBD2 (5 bases). The sequencing input was peripheral blood. The CDR3 protein is CASSSRSKSRADEQYF. CDR3 DNA sequence: TGTGCCAGCAGCTCCCGCTCAAAGTCGAGGGCAGACGAGCAGTACTTC.